Only a few counts were recorded for the clone carrying this TCR beta chain. This sample stems from a study of T-cell reconstitution after alpha-beta-depleted transplantation in children. Looked up from germline, CDR1 is DFQATT and CDR2 is SNEGSKA (reference sequence). Trimming took 6 bases from V and 1 from J, leaving 7 bases between them. This CDR3 has 12 residues. Construction of the TCRbeta library involved unique molecular identifiers. TCRdb reprocessed the PCR reads via MiXCR and lists one record per CDR3 protein. Found here are 200,000 to 250,000 distinct CDR3 sequences, approximately 9.7% of them singletons; the top ten hold 5.1%.

This clonotype was sampled from a human donor who donated a stem cell graft to a child with SCID. This chain uses TRBV20-1 with TRBJ1-5, with D hard to call. Sequencing was performed on PBMCs from the stem cell graft donor, taken from the stem cell graft. CDR3 in amino acids: CSARPSNQPQHF. Here the CDR3 DNA reads TGCAGTGCCCGACCGAGCAATCAGCCCCAGCATTTT.